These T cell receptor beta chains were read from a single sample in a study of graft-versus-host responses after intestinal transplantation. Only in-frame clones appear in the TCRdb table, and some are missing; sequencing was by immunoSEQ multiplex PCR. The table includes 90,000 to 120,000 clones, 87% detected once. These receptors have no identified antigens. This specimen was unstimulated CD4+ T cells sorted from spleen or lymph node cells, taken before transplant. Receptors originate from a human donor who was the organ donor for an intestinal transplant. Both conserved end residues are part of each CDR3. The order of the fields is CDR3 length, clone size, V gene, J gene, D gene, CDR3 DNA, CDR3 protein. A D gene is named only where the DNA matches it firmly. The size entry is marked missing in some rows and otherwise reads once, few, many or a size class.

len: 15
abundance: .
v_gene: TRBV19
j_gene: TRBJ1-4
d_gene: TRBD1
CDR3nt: TGTGCCAGTAGTCTCACAGGGGTCACGGTTGAAAAACTGTTTTTT
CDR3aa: CASSLTGVTVEKLFF

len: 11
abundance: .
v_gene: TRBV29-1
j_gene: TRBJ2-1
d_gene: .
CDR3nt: TGCAGCGGTGCCATGTACAATGAGCAGTTCTTC
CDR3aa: CSGAMYNEQFF

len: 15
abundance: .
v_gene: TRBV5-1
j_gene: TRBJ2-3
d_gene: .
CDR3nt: TGCGCCAGCAGCTTGACCGCGGCAACGCACGATACGCAGTATTTT
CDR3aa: CASSLTAATHDTQYF

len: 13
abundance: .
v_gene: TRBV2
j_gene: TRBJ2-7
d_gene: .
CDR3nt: TGTGCCAGCAGTGGAATTACCAACTACGAGCAGTACTTC
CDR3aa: CASSGITNYEQYF

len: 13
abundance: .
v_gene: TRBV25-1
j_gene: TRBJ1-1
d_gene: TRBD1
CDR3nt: TGTGCCAGCAGAACAGGGGGCAACGCTGAAGCTTTCTTT
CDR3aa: CASRTGGNAEAFF

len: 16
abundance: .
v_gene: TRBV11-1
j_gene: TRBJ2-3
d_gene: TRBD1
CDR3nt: TGTGCCAGCAGCTTAGCGTTTCAGGGGGCCACAGATACGCAGTATTTT
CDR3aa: CASSLAFQGATDTQYF

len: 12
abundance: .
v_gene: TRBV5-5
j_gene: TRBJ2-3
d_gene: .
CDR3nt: TGTGCCAGCAGCCGAAGCACAGATACGCAGTATTTT
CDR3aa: CASSRSTDTQYF

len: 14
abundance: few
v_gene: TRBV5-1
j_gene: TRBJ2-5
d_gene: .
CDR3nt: TGCGCCAGCAGCTTGAGGTGGGGAGGCGAGACCCAGTACTTC
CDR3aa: CASSLRWGGETQYF

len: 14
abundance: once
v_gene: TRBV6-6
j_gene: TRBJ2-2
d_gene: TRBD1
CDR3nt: TGTGCCAGCAGGACAGGGGCGAACACCGGGGAGCTGTTTTTT
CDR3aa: CASRTGANTGELFF

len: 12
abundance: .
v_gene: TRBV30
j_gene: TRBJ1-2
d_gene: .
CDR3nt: TGTGCCTGGAGTCACGGACCCTATGGCTACACCTTC
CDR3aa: CAWSHGPYGYTF

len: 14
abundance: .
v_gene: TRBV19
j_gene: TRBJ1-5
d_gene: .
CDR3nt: TGTGCCAGTAGTAGGGAGGGGAGCAATCAGCCCCAGCATTTT
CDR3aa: CASSREGSNQPQHF

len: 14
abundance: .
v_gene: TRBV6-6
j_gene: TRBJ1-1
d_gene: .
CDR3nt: TGTGCCAGCAGTTACTTCGGTAGGAACACTGAAGCTTTCTTT
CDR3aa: CASSYFGRNTEAFF

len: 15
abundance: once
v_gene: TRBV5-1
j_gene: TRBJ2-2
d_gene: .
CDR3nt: TGCGCCAGCAGCAGGGACATGTCCAACACCGGGGAGCTGTTTTTT
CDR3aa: CASSRDMSNTGELFF

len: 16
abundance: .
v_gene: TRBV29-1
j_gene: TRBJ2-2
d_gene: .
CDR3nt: TGCAGCGTTGACTTAGGGGCGGGGGCGGACACCGGGGAGCTGTTTTTT
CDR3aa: CSVDLGAGADTGELFF

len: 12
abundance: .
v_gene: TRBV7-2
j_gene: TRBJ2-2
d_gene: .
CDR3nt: TGTGCCAGCAGCCCACAGACCGGGGAGCTGTTTTTT
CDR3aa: CASSPQTGELFF

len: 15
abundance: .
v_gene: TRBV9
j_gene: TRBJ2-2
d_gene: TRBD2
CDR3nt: TGTGCCAGCAGCGTGACTAGCGGGGAAACCGGGGAGCTGTTTTTT
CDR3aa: CASSVTSGETGELFF